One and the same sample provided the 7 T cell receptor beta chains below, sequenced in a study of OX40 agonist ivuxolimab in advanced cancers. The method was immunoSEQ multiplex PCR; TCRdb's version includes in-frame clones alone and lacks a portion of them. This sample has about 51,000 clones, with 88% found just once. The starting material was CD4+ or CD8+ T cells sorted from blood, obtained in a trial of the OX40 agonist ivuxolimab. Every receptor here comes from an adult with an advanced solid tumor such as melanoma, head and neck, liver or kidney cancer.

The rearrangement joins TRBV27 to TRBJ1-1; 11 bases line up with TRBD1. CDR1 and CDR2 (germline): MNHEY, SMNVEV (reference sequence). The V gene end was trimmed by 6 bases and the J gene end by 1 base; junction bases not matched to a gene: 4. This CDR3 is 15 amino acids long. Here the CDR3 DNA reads TGTGCCAGCAGGTCCGGGACAGGGGGGAACACTGAAGCTTTCTTT. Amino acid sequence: CASRSGTGGNTEAFF.

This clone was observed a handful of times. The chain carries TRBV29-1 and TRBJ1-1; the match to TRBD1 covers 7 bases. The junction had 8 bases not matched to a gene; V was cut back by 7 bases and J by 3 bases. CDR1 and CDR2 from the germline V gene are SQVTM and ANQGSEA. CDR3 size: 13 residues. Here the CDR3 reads CSGLQGFDTEAFF. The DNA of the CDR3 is TGCAGCGGGTTACAGGGGTTTGACACTGAAGCTTTCTTT. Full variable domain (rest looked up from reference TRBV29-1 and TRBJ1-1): SAVISQKPSRDICQRGTSLTIQCQVDSQVTMMFWYRQQPGQSLTLIATANQGSEATYESGFVIDKFPISRPNLTFSTLTVSNMSPEDSSIYLCSGLQGFDTEAFFGQGTRLTVV.

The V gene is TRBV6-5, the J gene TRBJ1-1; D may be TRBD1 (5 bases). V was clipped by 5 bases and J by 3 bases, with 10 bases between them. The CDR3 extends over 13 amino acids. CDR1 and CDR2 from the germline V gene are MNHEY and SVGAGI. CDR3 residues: CASSSRVDTEAFF. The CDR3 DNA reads TGTGCCAGCAGTAGCAGGGTCGACACTGAAGCTTTCTTT.

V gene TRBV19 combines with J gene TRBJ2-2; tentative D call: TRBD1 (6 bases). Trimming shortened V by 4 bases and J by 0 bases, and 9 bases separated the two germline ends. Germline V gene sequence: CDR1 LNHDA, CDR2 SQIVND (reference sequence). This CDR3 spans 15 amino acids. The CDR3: CASSRGQANTGELFF. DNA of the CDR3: TGTGCCAGTAGTAGGGGGCAGGCGAACACCGGGGAGCTGTTTTTT. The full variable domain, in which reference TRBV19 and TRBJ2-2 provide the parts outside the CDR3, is DGGITQSPKYLFRKEGQNVTLSCEQNLNHDAMYWYRQDPGQGLRLIYYSQIVNDFQKGDIAEGYSVSREKKESFPLTVTSAQKNPTAFYLCASSRGQANTGELFFGEGSRLTVL.

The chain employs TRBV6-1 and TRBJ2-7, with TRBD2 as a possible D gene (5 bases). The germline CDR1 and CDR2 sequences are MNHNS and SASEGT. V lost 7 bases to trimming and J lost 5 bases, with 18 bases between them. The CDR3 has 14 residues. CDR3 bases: TGTGCCAGCACCCTAAAGTCCCCGGGAAACGAGCAGTACTTC. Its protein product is CASTLKSPGNEQYF.

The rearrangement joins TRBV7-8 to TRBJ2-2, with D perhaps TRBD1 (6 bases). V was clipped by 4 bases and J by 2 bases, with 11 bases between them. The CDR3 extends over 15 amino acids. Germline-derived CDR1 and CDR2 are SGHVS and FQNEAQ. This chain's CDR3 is CASSSSGTNTGELFF. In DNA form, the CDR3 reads TGTGCCAGCAGCTCTAGTGGGACAAACACCGGGGAGCTGTTTTTT.

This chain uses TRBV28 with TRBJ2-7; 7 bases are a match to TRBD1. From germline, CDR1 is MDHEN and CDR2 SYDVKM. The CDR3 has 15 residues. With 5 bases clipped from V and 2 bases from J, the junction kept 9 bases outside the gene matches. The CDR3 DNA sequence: TGTGCCAGCAGTACCCCGACAGGGATCGCCTACGAGCAGTACTTC. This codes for CASSTPTGIAYEQYF.